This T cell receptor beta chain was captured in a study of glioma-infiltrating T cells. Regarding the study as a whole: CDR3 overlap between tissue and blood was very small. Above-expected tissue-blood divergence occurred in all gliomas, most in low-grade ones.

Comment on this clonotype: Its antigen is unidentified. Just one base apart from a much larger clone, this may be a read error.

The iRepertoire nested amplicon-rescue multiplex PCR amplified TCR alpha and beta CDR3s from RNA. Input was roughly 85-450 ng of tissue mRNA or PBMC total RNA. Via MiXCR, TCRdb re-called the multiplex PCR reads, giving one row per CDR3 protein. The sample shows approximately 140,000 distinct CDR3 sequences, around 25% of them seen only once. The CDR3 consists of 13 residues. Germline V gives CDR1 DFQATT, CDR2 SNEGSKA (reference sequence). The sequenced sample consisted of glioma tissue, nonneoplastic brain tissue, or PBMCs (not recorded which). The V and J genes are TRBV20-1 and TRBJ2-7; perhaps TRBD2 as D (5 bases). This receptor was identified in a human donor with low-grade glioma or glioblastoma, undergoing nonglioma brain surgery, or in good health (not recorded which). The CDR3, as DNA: TGCAGTGCTAGAGATGGAACGGGGTACGAGCAGTGCGTC. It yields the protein CSARDGTGYEQCV.